These T cell receptor beta chains were read from a single sample in a study of T cell repertoires in ileal Crohn's disease. Only in-frame clones appear in the TCRdb table, and some are missing; sequencing was by immunoSEQ multiplex PCR. The sample has roughly 13,000 clones; approximately 80% are singletons. Sequences were obtained from ileal tissue. Receptor source: an adult with Crohn's disease. The CDR3 runs from the conserved cysteine through the conserved F or W. The D gene is left open where the match is weak. Some rows have no size entry. The others give once, few or many, or a class for an expanded clone.

v_call	clone_size	d_call	j_call	cdr3_aa	cdr3_nt
TRBV11-2	NA	NA	TRBJ2-1	CASSLDPASQFF	TGTGCCAGCAGCTTAGACCCGGCTAGTCAGTTCTTC
TRBV2	NA	NA	TRBJ1-1	CASSTGKNTEAFF	TGTGCCAGCAGTACAGGGAAGAACACTGAAGCTTTCTTT
TRBV27	NA	NA	TRBJ1-1	CASSPQANTEAFF	TGTGCCAGCAGCCCACAGGCGAACACTGAAGCTTTCTTT
TRBV7-9	NA	NA	TRBJ2-6	CASSPIIGASGANVLTF	TGTGCCAGCAGCCCTATAATCGGAGCATCTGGGGCCAACGTCCTGACTTTC
TRBV2	NA	TRBD1	TRBJ2-7	CASSASGGRSLEQYF	TGTGCCAGCAGTGCTTCAGGGGGCCGGTCACTCGAGCAGTACTTC
TRBV5-1	once	TRBD1	TRBJ1-4	CASSLETGGGEKLFF	TGCGCCAGCAGCTTGGAGACAGGGGGAGGGGAAAAACTGTTTTTT
TRBV28	NA	NA	TRBJ2-7	CASSPDYEQYF	TGTGCCAGCAGTCCTGACTACGAGCAGTACTTC
TRBV5-1	NA	NA	TRBJ1-5	CASSLDGNQPQHF	TGCGCCAGCAGCTTGGACGGAAATCAGCCCCAGCATTTT
TRBV11-2	NA	NA	TRBJ2-5	CASSLVGGETQYF	TGTGCCAGCAGCTTAGTGGGTGGGGAGACCCAGTACTTC
TRBV9	NA	TRBD1	TRBJ1-1	CASSARDRAFTEAFF	TGTGCCAGCAGCGCAAGGGACAGGGCATTCACTGAAGCTTTCTTT
TRBV19	NA	NA	TRBJ1-5	CASSRQENQPQHF	TGTGCCAGTAGTAGACAGGAAAATCAGCCCCAGCATTTT
TRBV7-9	NA	TRBD1	TRBJ1-4	CASSLGQGRGTNEKLFF	TGTGCCAGCAGCTTGGGACAGGGGAGGGGAACTAATGAAAAACTGTTTTTT
TRBV7-2	NA	NA	TRBJ1-2	CASSLKYSSASGYTF	TGTGCCAGCAGCTTAAAATACTCTTCGGCTAGTGGCTACACCTTC
TRBV6-5	once	NA	TRBJ1-4	CASSPGGRPGEKLFF	TGTGCCAGCAGTCCCGGCGGACGGCCGGGCGAAAAACTGTTTTTT
TRBV11-3	once	NA	TRBJ2-1	CASSSPGTPFGEQFF	TGTGCCAGCAGCTCGCCCGGGACTCCGTTTGGTGAGCAGTTCTTC
TRBV15	NA	NA	TRBJ1-2	CATSTPRTPGYGYTF	TGTGCCACCAGCACCCCAAGAACACCGGGCTATGGCTACACCTTC
TRBV5-1	NA	TRBD1	TRBJ2-5	CASSVGQTQRGTQYF	TGCGCCAGCAGCGTGGGACAGACCCAGAGGGGGACCCAGTACTTC
TRBV18	NA	TRBD2	TRBJ2-3	CASSPLSSGVGTDTQYF	TGTGCCAGCTCACCACTGTCCAGCGGGGTGGGCACAGATACGCAGTATTTT
TRBV5-6	NA	TRBD1	TRBJ1-3	CASSPVAGGSGNTIYF	TGTGCCAGCAGCCCTGTCGCAGGGGGCTCTGGAAACACCATATATTTT
TRBV18	few	TRBD1	TRBJ1-5	CASSRDRVSEPQHF	TGTGCCAGCTCCCGAGACAGGGTCTCGGAGCCCCAGCATTTT
TRBV4-2	few	NA	TRBJ1-5	CASSQDMLLERAGNQPQHF	TGTGCCAGCAGCCAAGATATGCTTTTGGAACGTGCGGGCAATCAGCCCCAGCATTTT
TRBV2	few	NA	TRBJ1-1	CASSVGSAFF	TGTGCCAGCAGTGTCGGTAGTGCTTTCTTT
TRBV2	NA	TRBD2	TRBJ2-7	CASAREFDYEQYF	TGTGCCTCGGCGCGGGAGTTCGACTACGAGCAGTACTTC
TRBV29-1	NA	NA	TRBJ1-1	CSVWGFEGTEAFF	TGCAGCGTGTGGGGGTTCGAGGGTACTGAAGCTTTCTTT
TRBV19	NA	NA	TRBJ1-2	CASSFSLRTGYTF	TGTGCCAGTAGTTTCTCCTTAAGGACTGGCTACACCTTC
TRBV11-2	NA	NA	TRBJ2-3	CASSLVPDTQYF	TGTGCCAGCAGCTTAGTTCCGGATACGCAGTATTTT
TRBV12-5	once	NA	TRBJ2-7	CASGLLRTDQYEQYF	TGTGCTAGTGGTTTGTTACGGACAGACCAATACGAGCAGTACTTC
TRBV5-8	NA	NA	TRBJ1-1	CASSWVVDTEAFF	TGTGCCAGCAGCTGGGTGGTGGACACTGAAGCTTTCTTT
TRBV5-1	once	NA	TRBJ1-4	CASSSGKSNEKLFF	TGCGCCAGCAGCTCGGGGAAGTCGAATGAAAAACTGTTTTTT
TRBV4-1	NA	TRBD1	TRBJ1-1	CASSQDEGQVNTEAFF	TGCGCCAGCAGCCAAGATGAGGGACAGGTGAACACTGAAGCTTTCTTT
TRBV5-6	NA	NA	TRBJ2-5	CASSLSQGWQETQYF	TGTGCCAGCAGCTTGTCCCAGGGTTGGCAAGAGACCCAGTACTTC
TRBV10-3	once	TRBD1	TRBJ1-2	CASSAWDRGPANYGYTF	TGTGCCAGCAGTGCCTGGGACAGGGGGCCTGCTAACTATGGCTACACCTTC
TRBV10-3	NA	NA	TRBJ1-3	CAISEMTAGSGNTIYF	TGTGCCATCAGTGAGATGACAGCCGGCTCTGGAAACACCATATATTTT
TRBV30	NA	NA	TRBJ1-5	CAWSAGEDQPQHF	TGTGCCTGGAGTGCCGGGGAGGATCAGCCCCAGCATTTT
TRBV5-1	NA	NA	TRBJ1-4	CASSFLPGGKSEKLFF	TGCGCCAGCAGCTTTTTACCTGGGGGAAAATCGGAAAAACTGTTTTTT
TRBV6-4	NA	NA	TRBJ2-3	CASSDGGATDTQYF	TGTGCCAGCAGTGACGGGGGGGCCACAGATACGCAGTATTTT
TRBV25-1	NA	NA	TRBJ2-3	CASSEFLGGGFADTQYF	TGTGCCAGCAGTGAATTTCTAGGGGGTGGATTCGCAGATACGCAGTATTTT
TRBV14	NA	NA	TRBJ2-1	CASSQVSSYNEQFF	TGTGCCAGCAGCCAAGTAAGCTCCTACAATGAGCAGTTCTTC
TRBV14	medium-sized	NA	TRBJ2-5	CASSQDGGYQETQYF	TGTGCCAGCAGCCAAGATGGAGGGTACCAAGAGACCCAGTACTTC
TRBV13	NA	NA	TRBJ1-2	CASRITHRALSYYGYTF	TGTGCCAGCAGGATCACCCACCGGGCGTTGTCGTACTATGGCTACACCTTC
TRBV6-6	NA	TRBD2	TRBJ2-1	CASSYSRLAGDNEQFF	TGTGCCAGCAGTTACTCGAGGCTAGCGGGGGACAATGAGCAGTTCTTC
TRBV7-8	NA	NA	TRBJ1-2	CASSWTATLNYGYTF	TGTGCCAGCAGCTGGACAGCAACTCTTAACTATGGCTACACCTTC
TRBV5-5	NA	NA	TRBJ1-5	CASSAWGEDQPQHF	TGTGCCAGCAGCGCATGGGGGGAGGATCAGCCCCAGCATTTT
TRBV6-1	NA	NA	TRBJ2-3	CASRRPGYTQYF	TGTGCCAGCCGCAGGCCGGGGTATACGCAGTATTTT
TRBV4-2	NA	NA	TRBJ2-6	CASSQDSGQGANVLTF	TGTGCCAGCAGCCAAGATTCCGGCCAGGGGGCCAACGTCCTGACTTTC
TRBV10-1	NA	NA	TRBJ2-5	CASSEWGQETQYF	TGCGCCAGCAGTGAATGGGGACAAGAGACCCAGTACTTC
TRBV19	NA	NA	TRBJ1-2	CASSDLGSYYGYTF	TGTGCCAGTAGTGATCTGGGATCATACTATGGCTACACCTTC
TRBV5-1	NA	TRBD2	TRBJ2-7	CASSLFLAGFYEQYF	TGCGCCAGCAGCTTATTTCTAGCGGGGTTCTACGAGCAGTACTTC
TRBV12-5	once	NA	TRBJ2-5	CASVPSSRVSGSETQYF	TGTGCTAGTGTTCCTAGTTCTAGGGTATCGGGAAGTGAGACCCAGTACTTC
TRBV2	NA	TRBD1	TRBJ1-1	CASRPGQGRLNTEAFF	TGTGCCAGCAGGCCGGGACAGGGTAGACTGAACACTGAAGCTTTCTTT